This T cell receptor beta chain was retrieved from a study of blood T cell repertoires in COVID-19. Looking at the study overall: Samples representing acute and convalescent COVID-19 were sourced from the United States, Italy and Spain.

With 5 bases clipped from V and 0 bases from J, the junction kept 10 bases outside the gene matches. The V gene's germline CDR1 is MNHEY and CDR2 SVGEGT. This CDR3 spans 17 amino acids. TCRdb's copy holds only in-frame clones and misses some; the assay was immunoSEQ multiplex PCR. The profile covers fewer than 400,000 clones, with approximately 86% appearing a single time and around 9.3% taken by the ten largest. Sequenced: PBMCs or T cells enriched from blood (not recorded which). The chain carries TRBV6-2 or TRBV6-3 and TRBJ1-5; 7 nucleotides align to TRBD1. This TCR was recovered from a woman in her late teens or twenties who had recovered from COVID-19. In DNA, the CDR3 is TGTGCCAGCAGTCCAAGGACAGGAGGGGATAGCAATCAGCCCCAGCATTTT. Its translation: CASSPRTGGDSNQPQHF.